This TCR beta chain was recovered during a study of T cell responses to AZD1222 COVID-19 vaccine. Clones were read by immunoSEQ multiplex PCR, and TCRdb kept only the in-frame ones, dropping some. This sample carries tens of thousands of clones, roughly 86% of them seen once, and the ten largest clones take roughly a sixth. Germline CDR1 LGHDT, CDR2 YNNKEL (reference sequence). The CDR3 covers 13 residues. V lost 1 base and J lost 1, with 3 bases in between. This clone came up a few times. Its target is unknown. At the DNA level, this CDR3 is encoded by other sequences in the same sample as well. Overall study results and limits: Donors skewed white British and female; clonal diversity was possibly underestimated. Variant regions that are unmutated are reportedly the target of nearly half of spike-specific TCRs. Sampling that yielded the repertoires occurred only after the peak T cell response.

This sequence joins TRBV3-1 (or the pseudogene TRBV3-2) and TRBJ2-3; D unresolved. This receptor was obtained from an adult in good health. This material consisted of peripheral blood, taken on day 0 of AZD1222 vaccination. CDR3 sequence: CASSQGGTDTQYF. CDR3 coding DNA: TGTGCCAGCAGCCAAGGGGGCACAGATACGCAGTATTTT.